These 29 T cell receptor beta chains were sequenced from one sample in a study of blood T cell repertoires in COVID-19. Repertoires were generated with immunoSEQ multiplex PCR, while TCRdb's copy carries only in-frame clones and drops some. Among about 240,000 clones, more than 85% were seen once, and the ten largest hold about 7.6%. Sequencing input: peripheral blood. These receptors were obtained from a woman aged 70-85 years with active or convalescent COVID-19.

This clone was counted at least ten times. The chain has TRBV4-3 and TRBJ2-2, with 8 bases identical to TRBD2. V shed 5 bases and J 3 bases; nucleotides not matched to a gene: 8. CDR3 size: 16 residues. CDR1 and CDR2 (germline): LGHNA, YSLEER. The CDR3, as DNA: TGCGCCAGCAGCATACAGCGGGGGCCCGACACCGGGGAGCTGTTTTTT. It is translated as CASSIQRGPDTGELFF.

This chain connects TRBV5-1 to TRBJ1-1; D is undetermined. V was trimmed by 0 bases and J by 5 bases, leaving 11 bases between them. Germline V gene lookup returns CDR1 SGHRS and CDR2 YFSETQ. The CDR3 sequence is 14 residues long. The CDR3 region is CASSLGGGVTEAFF. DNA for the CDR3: TGCGCCAGCAGCTTGGGCGGAGGAGTAACTGAAGCTTTCTTT.

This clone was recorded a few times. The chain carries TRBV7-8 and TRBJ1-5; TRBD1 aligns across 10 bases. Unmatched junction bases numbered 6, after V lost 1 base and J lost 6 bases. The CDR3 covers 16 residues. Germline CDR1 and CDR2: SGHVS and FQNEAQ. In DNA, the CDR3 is TGTGCCAGCAGCTTAGTTAAGGGACAGGGGACTCAGCCCCAGCATTTT. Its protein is CASSLVKGQGTQPQHF.

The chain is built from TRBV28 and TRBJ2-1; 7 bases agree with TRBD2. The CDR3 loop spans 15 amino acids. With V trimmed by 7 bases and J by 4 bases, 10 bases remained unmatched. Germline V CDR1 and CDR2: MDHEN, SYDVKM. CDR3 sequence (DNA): TGTGCCAGCAAAAAACTAGCGAAAGGATACAATGAGCAGTTCTTC. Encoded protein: CASKKLAKGYNEQFF.

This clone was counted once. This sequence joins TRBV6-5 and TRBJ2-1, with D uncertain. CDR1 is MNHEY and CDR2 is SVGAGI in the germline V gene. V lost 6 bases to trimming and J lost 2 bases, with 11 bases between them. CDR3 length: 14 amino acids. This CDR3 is CASRRDITYNEQFF. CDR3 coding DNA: TGTGCCAGCAGAAGAGACATAACCTACAATGAGCAGTTCTTC.

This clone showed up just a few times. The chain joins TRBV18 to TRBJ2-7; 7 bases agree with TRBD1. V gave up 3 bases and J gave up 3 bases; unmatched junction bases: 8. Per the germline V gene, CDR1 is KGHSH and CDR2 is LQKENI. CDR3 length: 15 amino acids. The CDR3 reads CASSPGGQPVYEQYF. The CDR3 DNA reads TGTGCCAGCTCACCTGGGGGACAGCCTGTCTACGAGCAGTACTTC. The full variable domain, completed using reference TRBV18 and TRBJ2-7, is NAGVMQNPRHLVRRRGQEARLRCSPMKGHSHVYWYRQLPEEGLKFMVYLQKENIIDESGMPKERFSAEFPKEGPSILRIQQVVRGDSAAYFCASSPGGQPVYEQYFGPGTRLTVT.

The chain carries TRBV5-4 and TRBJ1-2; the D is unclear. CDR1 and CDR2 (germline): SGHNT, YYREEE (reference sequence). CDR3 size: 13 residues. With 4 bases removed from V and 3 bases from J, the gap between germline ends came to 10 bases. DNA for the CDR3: TGTGCCAGCAGCCATAGGGAGCACTATGGCTACACCTTC. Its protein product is CASSHREHYGYTF.

The CDR3 here is CASSLQGVREGEQFF. The CDR3 DNA is TGTGCCAGCTCTTTACAGGGAGTCAGAGAGGGTGAGCAGTTCTTC. The rearrangement links TRBV7-2 to TRBJ2-1; maybe TRBD1 (6 bases). V was trimmed by 8 bases and J by 9 bases, leaving 23 bases between them. CDR3 size: 15 residues. CDR1 and CDR2 (germline): SGHTA, FQGNSA.

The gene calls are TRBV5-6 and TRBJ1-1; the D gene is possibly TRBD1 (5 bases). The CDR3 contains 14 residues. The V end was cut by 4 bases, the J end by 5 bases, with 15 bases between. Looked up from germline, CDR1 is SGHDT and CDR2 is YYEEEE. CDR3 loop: CASSGGLGGTEAFF. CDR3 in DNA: TGTGCCAGCAGCGGGGGACTCGGAGGGACTGAAGCTTTCTTT.

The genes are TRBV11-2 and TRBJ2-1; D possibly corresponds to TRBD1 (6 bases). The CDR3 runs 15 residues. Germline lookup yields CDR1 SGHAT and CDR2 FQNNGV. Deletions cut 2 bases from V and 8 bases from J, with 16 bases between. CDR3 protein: CASSLKTGRAYEQFF. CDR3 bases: TGTGCCAGCAGCTTAAAGACAGGAAGGGCCTATGAGCAGTTCTTC. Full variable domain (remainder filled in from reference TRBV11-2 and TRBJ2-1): EAGVAQSPRYKIIEKRQSVAFWCNPISGHATLYWYQQILGQGPKLLIQFQNNGVVDDSQLPKDRFSAERLKGVDSTLKIQPAKLEDSAVYLCASSLKTGRAYEQFFGPGTRLTVL.

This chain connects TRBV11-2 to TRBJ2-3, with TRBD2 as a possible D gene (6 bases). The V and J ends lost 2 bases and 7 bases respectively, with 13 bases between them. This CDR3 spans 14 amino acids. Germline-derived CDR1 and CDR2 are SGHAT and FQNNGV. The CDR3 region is CASSLTGVRNTQYF. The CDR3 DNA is TGTGCCAGCAGCTTAACGGGGGTACGGAATACGCAGTATTTT.

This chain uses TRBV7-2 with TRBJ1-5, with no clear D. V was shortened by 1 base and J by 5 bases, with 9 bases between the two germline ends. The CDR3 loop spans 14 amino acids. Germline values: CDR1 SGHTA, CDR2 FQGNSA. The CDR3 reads CASSLGDLDQPQHF. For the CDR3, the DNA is TGTGCCAGCAGCTTAGGCGACTTAGATCAGCCCCAGCATTTT.

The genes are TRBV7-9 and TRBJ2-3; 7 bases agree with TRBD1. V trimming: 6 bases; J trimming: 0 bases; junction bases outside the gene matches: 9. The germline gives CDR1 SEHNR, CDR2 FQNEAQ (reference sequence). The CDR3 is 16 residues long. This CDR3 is CASSTGQEISTDTQYF. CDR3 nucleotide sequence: TGTGCCAGCAGTACCGGACAGGAAATTAGCACAGATACGCAGTATTTT.

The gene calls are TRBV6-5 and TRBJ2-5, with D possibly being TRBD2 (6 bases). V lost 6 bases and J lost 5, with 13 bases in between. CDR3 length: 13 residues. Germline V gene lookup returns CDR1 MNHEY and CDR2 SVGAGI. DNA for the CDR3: TGTGCCAGCAGCACACGGGGGAAGGAGACCCAGTACTTC. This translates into CASSTRGKETQYF.

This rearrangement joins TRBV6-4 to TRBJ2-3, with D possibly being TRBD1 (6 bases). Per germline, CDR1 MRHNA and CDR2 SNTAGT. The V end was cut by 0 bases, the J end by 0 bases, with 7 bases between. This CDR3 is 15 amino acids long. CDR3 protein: CASSDSRGSTDTQYF. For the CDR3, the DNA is TGTGCCAGCAGTGACTCGAGGGGGAGCACAGATACGCAGTATTTT.

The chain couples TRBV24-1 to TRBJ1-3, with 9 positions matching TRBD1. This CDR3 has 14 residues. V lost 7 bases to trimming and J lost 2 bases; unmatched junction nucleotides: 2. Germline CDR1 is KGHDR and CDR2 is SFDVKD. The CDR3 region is CATRGQGPGNTIYF. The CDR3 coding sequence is TGTGCCACCAGAGGACAGGGGCCTGGAAACACCATATATTTT.

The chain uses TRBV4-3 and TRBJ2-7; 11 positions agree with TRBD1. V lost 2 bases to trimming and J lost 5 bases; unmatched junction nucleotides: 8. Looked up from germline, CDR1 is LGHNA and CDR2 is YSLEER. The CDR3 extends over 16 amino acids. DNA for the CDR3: TGCGCCAGCAGCCAAACCCGCGGACAGGGGGCTGACGAGCAGTACTTC. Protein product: CASSQTRGQGADEQYF.

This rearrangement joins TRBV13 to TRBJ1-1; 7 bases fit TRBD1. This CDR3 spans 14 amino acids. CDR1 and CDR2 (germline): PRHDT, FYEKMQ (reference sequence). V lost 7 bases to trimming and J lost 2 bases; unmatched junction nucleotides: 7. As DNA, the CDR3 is TGTGCCAGCACCACGGGACAGATTAACACTGAAGCTTTCTTT. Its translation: CASTTGQINTEAFF.

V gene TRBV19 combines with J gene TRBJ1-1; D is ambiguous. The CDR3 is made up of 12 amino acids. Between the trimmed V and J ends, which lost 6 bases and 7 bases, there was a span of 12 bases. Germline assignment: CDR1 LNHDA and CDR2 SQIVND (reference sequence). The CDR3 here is CASRLGRGEAFF. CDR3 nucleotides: TGTGCCAGTAGACTAGGGCGGGGTGAAGCTTTCTTT.

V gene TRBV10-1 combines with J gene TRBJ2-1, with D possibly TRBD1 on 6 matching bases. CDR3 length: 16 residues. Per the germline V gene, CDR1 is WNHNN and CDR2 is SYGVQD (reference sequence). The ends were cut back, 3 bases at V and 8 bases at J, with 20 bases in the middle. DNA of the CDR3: TGCGCCAGCAGTGACACCGGGACAACAATTGGGGATGAGCAGTTCTTC. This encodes CASSDTGTTIGDEQFF.

CDR3 bases: TGTGCCACCAGTGATGCGATCGAAGGAGGCGGCAATCAGCCCCAGCATTTT. Protein product: CATSDAIEGGGNQPQHF. This rearrangement joins TRBV24-1 to TRBJ1-5, with no clear D. Germline V gives CDR1 KGHDR, CDR2 SFDVKD. Trimming took 3 bases from V and 2 from J, leaving 16 bases between them. The CDR3 runs 17 residues.

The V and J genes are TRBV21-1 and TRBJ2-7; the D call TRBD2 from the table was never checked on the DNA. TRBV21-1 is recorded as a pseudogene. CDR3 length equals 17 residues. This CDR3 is CASSTFLGLIGGYEQYF. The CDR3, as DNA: TGTGCCAGCAGCACGTTCCTTGGCCTCATCGGGGGCTACGAGCAGTACTTC.

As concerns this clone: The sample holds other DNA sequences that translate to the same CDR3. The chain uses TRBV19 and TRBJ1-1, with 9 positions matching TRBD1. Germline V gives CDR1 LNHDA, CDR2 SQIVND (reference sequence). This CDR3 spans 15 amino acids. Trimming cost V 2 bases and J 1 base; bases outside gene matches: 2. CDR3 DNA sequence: TGTGCCAGTAGTATAAGGGGACAGGGGAACACTGAAGCTTTCTTT. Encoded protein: CASSIRGQGNTEAFF.

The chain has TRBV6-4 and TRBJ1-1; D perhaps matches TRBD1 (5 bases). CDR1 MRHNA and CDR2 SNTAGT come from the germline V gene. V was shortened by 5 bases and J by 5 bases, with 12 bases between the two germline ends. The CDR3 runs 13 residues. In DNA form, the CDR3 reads TGTGCCAGCAGTAACCAGGGTGGAACTGAAGCTTTCTTT. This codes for CASSNQGGTEAFF.

CDR3 coding DNA: TGCAGCGTCCCCCGTCGTGCCCAGTGGGGCGGGGAAGATACGCAGTATTTT. The encoded protein is CSVPRRAQWGGEDTQYF. J is TRBJ2-3 and V is TRBV29-1; possible D gene TRBD2, 6 bases. Trimming removed 6 bases from V and 5 bases from J, with 27 bases in between. CDR1 and CDR2 from the germline V gene are SQVTM and ANQGSEA. CDR3 length equals 17 residues.

The CDR3, as DNA: TGCGCCAGCAGCCCACGGGAGGGGCTTGGGAATTCACCCCTCCACTTT. It translates to CASSPREGLGNSPLHF. This sequence joins TRBV4-1 and TRBJ1-6; D may be TRBD1 (5 bases). CDR1 and CDR2 from the germline V gene are MGHRA and YSYEKL. This CDR3 comprises 16 residues. The V end was cut by 4 bases, the J end by 7 bases, with 17 bases between.

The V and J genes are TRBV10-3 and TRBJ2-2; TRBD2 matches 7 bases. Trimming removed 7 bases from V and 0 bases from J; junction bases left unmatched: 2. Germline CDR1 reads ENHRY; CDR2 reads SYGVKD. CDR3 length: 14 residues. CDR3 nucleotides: TGTGCCATCATGGCGGGGGCGAACACCGGGGAGCTGTTTTTT. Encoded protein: CAIMAGANTGELFF.

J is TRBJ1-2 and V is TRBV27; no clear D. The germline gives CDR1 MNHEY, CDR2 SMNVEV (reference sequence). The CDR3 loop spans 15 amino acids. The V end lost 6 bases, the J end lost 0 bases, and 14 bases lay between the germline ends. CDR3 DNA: TGTGCCAGCAGGACGGGGTGGCAGGCTAACTATGGCTACACCTTC. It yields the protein CASRTGWQANYGYTF.

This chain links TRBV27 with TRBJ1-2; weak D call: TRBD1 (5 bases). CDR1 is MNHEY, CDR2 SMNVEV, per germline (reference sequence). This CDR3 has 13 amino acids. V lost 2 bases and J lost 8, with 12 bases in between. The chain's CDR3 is CASSLRGLTGYTF. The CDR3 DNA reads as TGTGCCAGCAGTTTAAGGGGCCTGACGGGCTACACCTTC.